The rows below give T cell receptor beta chains drawn from one sample of a study of shared clonotypes between healthy human individuals. Measured with immunoSEQ multiplex PCR; TCRdb has only the in-frame clones, and not every one. The table has a few million clones, 80% to 95% seen once. The sequenced sample was naive CD4+ T cells from PBMCs. The receptor set was obtained from a man aged 18-30 years in good health. Some clones in this sample may be carry-over from other donors' samples. The CDR3 runs from the conserved cysteine through the conserved F or W. D genes are given only for firm matches. The size field is filled for only some rows; it gives once, few, many or a size class.

D gene: NA; clone size: NA; V gene: TRBV5-1; J gene: TRBJ1-1; CDR3 protein: CASSLDRPDTEAFF; CDR3 DNA: TGCGCCAGCAGCTTGGACAGACCTGACACTGAAGCTTTCTTT
D gene: NA; clone size: NA; V gene: TRBV7-9; J gene: TRBJ1-5; CDR3 protein: CASSLGISNQPQHF; CDR3 DNA: TGTGCCAGCTCATTGGGGATCAGCAATCAGCCCCAGCATTTT
D gene: TRBD1; clone size: once; V gene: TRBV5-1; J gene: TRBJ2-7; CDR3 protein: CASSLVAGGFNEQYF; CDR3 DNA: TGCGCCAGCAGCTTGGTTGCAGGGGGATTTAACGAGCAGTACTTC
D gene: NA; clone size: NA; V gene: TRBV5-6; J gene: TRBJ1-2; CDR3 protein: CASSRDGRANYGYTF; CDR3 DNA: TGTGCCAGCAGCAGGGACGGCCGGGCTAACTATGGCTACACCTTC
D gene: NA; clone size: NA; V gene: TRBV28; J gene: TRBJ2-1; CDR3 protein: CASSLLAGTYNEQFF; CDR3 DNA: TGTGCCAGCAGTTTACTGGCAGGAACCTACAATGAGCAGTTCTTC
D gene: NA; clone size: NA; V gene: TRBV5-4; J gene: TRBJ2-5; CDR3 protein: CASSLTRVREETQYF; CDR3 DNA: TGTGCCAGCAGCTTGACACGGGTTAGGGAAGAGACCCAGTACTTC
D gene: TRBD2; clone size: NA; V gene: TRBV7-3; J gene: TRBJ2-2; CDR3 protein: CASSPTPGGPNTGELFF; CDR3 DNA: TGTGCCAGCAGCCCAACCCCGGGGGGGCCGAACACCGGGGAGCTGTTTTTT
D gene: NA; clone size: NA; V gene: TRBV7-2; J gene: TRBJ2-5; CDR3 protein: CASSLAWAVRETQYF; CDR3 DNA: TGTGCCAGCAGCTTAGCGTGGGCAGTGAGAGAGACCCAGTACTTC
D gene: NA; clone size: NA; V gene: TRBV18; J gene: TRBJ1-1; CDR3 protein: CASSPLVRGTEAFF; CDR3 DNA: TGTGCCAGCTCACCACTGGTCAGGGGCACTGAAGCTTTCTTT
D gene: TRBD2; clone size: once; V gene: TRBV12-5; J gene: TRBJ2-3; CDR3 protein: CASGLTGGDTQYF; CDR3 DNA: TGTGCTAGTGGTTTGACGGGAGGAGATACGCAGTATTTT
D gene: TRBD2; clone size: NA; V gene: TRBV5-6; J gene: TRBJ2-1; CDR3 protein: CASSPMKSSGNYNEQFF; CDR3 DNA: TGTGCCAGCAGCCCAATGAAGTCTAGCGGAAACTACAATGAGCAGTTCTTC
D gene: TRBD1; clone size: NA; V gene: TRBV7-3; J gene: TRBJ1-1; CDR3 protein: CASSTGQGTEAFF; CDR3 DNA: TGTGCCAGCAGCACCGGACAGGGCACTGAAGCTTTCTTT
D gene: NA; clone size: NA; V gene: TRBV28; J gene: TRBJ1-1; CDR3 protein: CASSSSNGARDTEAFF; CDR3 DNA: TGTGCCAGCAGTTCGTCTAACGGCGCGAGGGACACTGAAGCTTTCTTT
D gene: NA; clone size: NA; V gene: TRBV28; J gene: TRBJ1-2; CDR3 protein: CASSLWEQDYGYTF; CDR3 DNA: TGTGCCAGCAGTTTATGGGAGCAGGACTATGGCTACACCTTC
D gene: TRBD2; clone size: NA; V gene: TRBV5-1; J gene: TRBJ2-7; CDR3 protein: CASSFGTSSSEQYF; CDR3 DNA: TGCGCCAGCAGCTTCGGGACTAGCTCGTCCGAGCAGTACTTC
D gene: NA; clone size: NA; V gene: TRBV19; J gene: TRBJ1-2; CDR3 protein: CASSKAGRNNYGYTF; CDR3 DNA: TGTGCCAGTAGTAAGGCGGGACGGAACAACTATGGCTACACCTTC
D gene: TRBD1; clone size: once; V gene: TRBV2; J gene: TRBJ2-6; CDR3 protein: CASTLDRALVLTF; CDR3 DNA: TGTGCCAGCACCTTGGACAGGGCCCTCGTCCTGACTTTC
D gene: NA; clone size: NA; V gene: TRBV7-2; J gene: TRBJ2-7; CDR3 protein: CASSSAYEQYF; CDR3 DNA: TGTGCCAGCAGCTCCGCATACGAGCAGTACTTC
D gene: TRBD1; clone size: NA; V gene: TRBV9; J gene: TRBJ1-3; CDR3 protein: CASSVATGDGNTIYF; CDR3 DNA: TGTGCCAGCAGCGTAGCGACAGGGGATGGAAACACCATATATTTT
D gene: NA; clone size: NA; V gene: TRBV7-3; J gene: TRBJ1-4; CDR3 protein: CASSLDINLRANEKLFF; CDR3 DNA: TGTGCCAGCAGCTTAGATATAAATCTGAGGGCTAATGAAAAACTGTTTTTT
D gene: NA; clone size: once; V gene: TRBV28; J gene: TRBJ1-4; CDR3 protein: CASRTDEKLFF; CDR3 DNA: TGTGCCAGTCGGACAGATGAAAAACTGTTTTTT
D gene: TRBD2; clone size: NA; V gene: TRBV18; J gene: TRBJ2-5; CDR3 protein: CASSPTSGTETQYF; CDR3 DNA: TGTGCCAGCTCGCCCACTAGCGGGACAGAGACCCAGTACTTC
D gene: TRBD1; clone size: once; V gene: TRBV30; J gene: TRBJ2-7; CDR3 protein: CAWSVTGQGIYEQYF; CDR3 DNA: TGTGCCTGGAGTGTAACGGGACAGGGTATCTACGAGCAGTACTTC
D gene: TRBD2; clone size: NA; V gene: TRBV6-5; J gene: TRBJ2-1; CDR3 protein: CASSYGGLAGGEQFF; CDR3 DNA: TGTGCCAGCAGTTACGGGGGACTAGCGGGAGGTGAGCAGTTCTTC
D gene: TRBD2; clone size: NA; V gene: TRBV27; J gene: TRBJ2-1; CDR3 protein: CASSLRSSGRSQQFF; CDR3 DNA: TGTGCCAGCAGTTTAAGGTCTAGCGGGAGGAGTCAGCAGTTCTTC
D gene: TRBD2; clone size: NA; V gene: TRBV11-2; J gene: TRBJ2-3; CDR3 protein: CASSPVGGGTDTQYF; CDR3 DNA: TGTGCCAGCAGCCCAGTCGGGGGGGGCACAGATACGCAGTATTTT
D gene: TRBD1; clone size: NA; V gene: TRBV5-1; J gene: TRBJ1-1; CDR3 protein: CASSRGTGPTEAFF; CDR3 DNA: TGCGCCAGCAGCCGAGGGACAGGGCCCACTGAAGCTTTCTTT
D gene: NA; clone size: NA; V gene: TRBV28; J gene: TRBJ1-3; CDR3 protein: CASSLGGASGNTIYF; CDR3 DNA: TGTGCCAGCAGTTTGGGGGGGGCCTCTGGAAACACCATATATTTT
D gene: TRBD2; clone size: NA; V gene: TRBV6-6; J gene: TRBJ2-1; CDR3 protein: CASSYVASGRGEQFF; CDR3 DNA: TGTGCCAGCAGTTATGTGGCTAGCGGGAGGGGTGAGCAGTTCTTC
D gene: TRBD1; clone size: NA; V gene: TRBV6-1; J gene: TRBJ2-7; CDR3 protein: CASAPGQGPYEQYF; CDR3 DNA: TGTGCCAGTGCCCCGGGACAGGGGCCCTACGAGCAGTACTTC
D gene: TRBD1; clone size: few; V gene: TRBV6-5; J gene: TRBJ1-5; CDR3 protein: CASRQTGAGNQPQHF; CDR3 DNA: TGTGCCAGCAGACAAACAGGGGCGGGCAATCAGCCCCAGCATTTT
D gene: TRBD2; clone size: NA; V gene: TRBV29-1; J gene: TRBJ2-1; CDR3 protein: CSILSGSSYNEQFF; CDR3 DNA: TGCAGCATTCTTAGCGGGAGCTCCTACAATGAGCAGTTCTTC